Below, 14 T cell receptor beta chains from the same sample are listed, as sequenced in a study of blood T cell repertoires in COVID-19. Sequencing used immunoSEQ multiplex PCR; TCRdb keeps in-frame clones, though not all of them. The data show about 200,000 clones, around 83% seen once. Input material: peripheral blood. These receptors came from a woman aged 80 or older with acute or convalescent COVID-19.

The V gene is TRBV7-2, the J gene TRBJ2-7; tentatively, D is TRBD1 (7 bases). V lost 4 bases and J 7 bases, leaving 14 bases between the germline ends. The germline V gene has CDR1 SGHTA and CDR2 FQGNSA. This CDR3 region has 13 residues. CDR3 sequence reads: CASSSRQGGEQYF. For the CDR3, the DNA is TGTGCCAGCAGCTCGAGACAGGGAGGAGAGCAGTACTTC. Looking up the rest from reference TRBV7-2 and TRBJ2-7 gives the full variable domain: GAGVSQSPSNKVTEKGKDVELRCDPISGHTALYWYRQSLGQGLEFLIYFQGNSAPDKSGLPSDRFSAERTGGSVSTLTIQRTQQEDSAVYLCASSSRQGGEQYFGPGTRLTVT.

V is TRBV6-1 and J is TRBJ1-1, with TRBD1 matching 8 bases. The V segment lost 2 bases and the J segment 8 bases; nucleotides outside the gene matches: 10. The CDR3 runs to 15 residues. Germline values: CDR1 MNHNS, CDR2 SASEGT. The CDR3 sequence is CASSELQGARGEAFF. The CDR3 coding sequence is TGTGCCAGCAGTGAACTGCAGGGGGCTAGGGGCGAAGCTTTCTTT.

The V and J genes are TRBV6-4 and TRBJ1-5; D is unresolved. The CDR3 covers 11 residues. CDR1 is MRHNA and CDR2 is SNTAGT in the germline V gene. Trimming cost V 8 bases and J 7 bases, with 9 bases left between them. This CDR3 reads CASPPEQPQHF. As DNA, the CDR3 is TGTGCCAGCCCCCCAGAACAGCCCCAGCATTTT.

The gene calls are TRBV10-3 and TRBJ1-4, with D tentatively TRBD1 (6 bases). Looked up from germline, CDR1 is ENHRY and CDR2 is SYGVKD. This CDR3 contains 16 residues. Trimming left V 0 bases short and J 4 bases short, with 12 bases between. The CDR3 bases are TGTGCCATCAGTGAGTCTAAGGACAGAATTAATGAAAAACTGTTTTTT. Protein: CAISESKDRINEKLFF.

Turning to this clone: In the same sample, other DNA sequences code for this CDR3. The chain is built from TRBV5-1 and TRBJ1-3; D unresolved. Trimming took 5 bases from V and 1 from J, leaving 13 bases between them. CDR3 length: 15 amino acids. Germline CDR1 SGHRS, CDR2 YFSETQ. The CDR3 DNA is TGCGCCAGCAGTATAGAAGGCGGTTCTGGAAACACCATATATTTT. Protein sequence: CASSIEGGSGNTIYF.

The chain joins TRBV5-6 to TRBJ1-2; D gene unclear. The CDR3 contains 13 residues. V was shortened by 0 bases and J by 6 bases, with 9 bases between the two germline ends. CDR1 and CDR2 from the germline V gene are SGHDT and YYEEEE. The CDR3 bases are TGTGCCAGCAGCTTGGGAGGATCGCATGGCTACACCTTC. Amino acid sequence: CASSLGGSHGYTF.

The chain employs TRBV4-3 and TRBJ2-7, with 8 bases fitting TRBD1. The CDR3 extends over 14 amino acids. The V gene's germline CDR1 is LGHNA and CDR2 YSLEER. V gave up 3 bases and J gave up 2 bases; unmatched junction bases: 3. CDR3 in amino acids: CASSQVQGAYEQYF. CDR3 coding DNA: TGCGCCAGCAGCCAGGTACAGGGGGCCTACGAGCAGTACTTC.

The chain recombines TRBV10-1 with TRBJ2-3, with no clear D. The germline V gene has CDR1 WNHNN and CDR2 SYGVQD (reference sequence). The CDR3 has 14 amino acids. V was trimmed by 3 bases and J by 0 bases, leaving 7 bases between them. The CDR3 region is CASSESESTDTQYF. CDR3 bases: TGCGCCAGCAGTGAAAGCGAGAGCACAGATACGCAGTATTTT.

V gene TRBV11-3 combines with J gene TRBJ2-2; 12 nucleotides line up with TRBD2. The CDR3 extends over 17 amino acids. The J segment lost 5 bases and the V segment lost 5 bases, leaving 9 bases of the junction unmatched. Germline CDR1 reads SGHNT; CDR2 reads YENEEA. Written as DNA, the CDR3 is TGTGCCAGCAGCCCGCGACTAGCGGGAGTTGGGACCGGGGAGCTGTTTTTT. Protein product: CASSPRLAGVGTGELFF. Supplemented by reference TRBV11-3 and TRBJ2-2, the full variable domain reads EAGVVQSPRYKIIEKKQPVAFWCNPISGHNTLYWYLQNLGQGPELLIRYENEEAVDDSQLPKDRFSAERLKGVDSTLKIQPAELGDSAVYLCASSPRLAGVGTGELFFGEGSRLTVL.

This chain joins TRBV2 and TRBJ1-1; 8 nucleotides line up with TRBD1. The CDR3 has 15 amino acids. Per the germline V gene, CDR1 is SNHLY and CDR2 is FYNNEI. The junction had 10 bases not matched to a gene; V was cut back by 3 bases and J by 7 bases. The CDR3 DNA follows: TGTGCCAGCAGTGAGGCCGGGACAGGATCTGTTGAAGCTTTCTTT. It encodes CASSEAGTGSVEAFF. Full variable domain (remainder filled in from reference TRBV2 and TRBJ1-1): EPEVTQTPSHQVTQMGQEVILRCVPISNHLYFYWYRQILGQKVEFLVSFYNNEISEKSEIFDDQFSVERPDGSNFTLKIRSTKLEDSAMYFCASSEAGTGSVEAFFGQGTRLTVV.

The chain carries TRBV19 and TRBJ2-7, with TRBD1 as a possible D gene (6 bases). CDR3 length: 15 residues. Trimming stripped 5 bases from V and 1 base from J, with 15 bases between. Germline CDR1 reads LNHDA; CDR2 reads SQIVND (reference sequence). The CDR3 nucleotides are TGTGCCAGTAGTTCACAGGGTAAGGGATCCTACGAGCAGTACTTC. It specifies CASSSQGKGSYEQYF.

The DNA for the CDR3 is TGTGCCAGCAGTGAAGCGCTCGGGTACACTGAAGCTTTCTTT. This gives the protein CASSEALGYTEAFF. J is TRBJ1-1 and V is TRBV2; D gene uncertain. The CDR3 loop spans 14 amino acids. Germline CDR1 is SNHLY and CDR2 is FYNNEI. V dropped 0 bases and J dropped 3 bases, with 8 bases sitting between them.

The chain is built from TRBV7-3 and TRBJ2-7; 8 bases align to TRBD2. Germline CDR1 is SGHTA and CDR2 is FQGTGA. V shed 2 bases, J shed 2 bases, and the junction held 11 bases outside the gene matches. This CDR3 comprises 17 residues. The CDR3 nucleotides are TGTGCCAGCAGCTTAGGGGGACTAGTGGGTAACACCTACGAGCAGTACTTC. Its translation is CASSLGGLVGNTYEQYF.

The chain couples TRBV5-1 to TRBJ2-1; 10 positions agree with TRBD2. In germline, CDR1 is SGHRS, CDR2 YFSETQ. V trimming: 2 bases; J trimming: 4 bases; junction bases outside the gene matches: 3. The CDR3 contains 15 residues. The CDR3 protein is CASSLALAGYNEQFF. DNA for the CDR3: TGCGCCAGCAGCTTAGCACTAGCGGGATACAATGAGCAGTTCTTC.